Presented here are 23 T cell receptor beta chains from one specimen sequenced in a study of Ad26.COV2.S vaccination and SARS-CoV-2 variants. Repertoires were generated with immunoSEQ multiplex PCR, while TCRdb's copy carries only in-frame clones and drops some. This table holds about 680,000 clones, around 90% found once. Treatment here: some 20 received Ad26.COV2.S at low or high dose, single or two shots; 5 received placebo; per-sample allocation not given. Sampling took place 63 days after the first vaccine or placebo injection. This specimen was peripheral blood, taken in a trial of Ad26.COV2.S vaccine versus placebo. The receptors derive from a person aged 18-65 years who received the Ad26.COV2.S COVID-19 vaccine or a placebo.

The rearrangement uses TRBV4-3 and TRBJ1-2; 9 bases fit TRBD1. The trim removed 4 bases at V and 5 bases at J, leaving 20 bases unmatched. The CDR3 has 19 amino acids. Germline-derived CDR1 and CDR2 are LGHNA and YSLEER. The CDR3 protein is CASSLHLPGQGPARYGYTF. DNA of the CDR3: TGCGCCAGCAGCCTCCACTTACCGGGACAGGGCCCCGCTCGATATGGCTACACCTTC.

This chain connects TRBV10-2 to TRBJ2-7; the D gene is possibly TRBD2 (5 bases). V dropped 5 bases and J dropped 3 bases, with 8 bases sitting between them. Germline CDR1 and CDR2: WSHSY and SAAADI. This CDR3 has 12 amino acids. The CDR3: CASSPADYEQYF. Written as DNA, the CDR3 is TGCGCCAGCAGTCCAGCGGACTACGAGCAGTACTTC.

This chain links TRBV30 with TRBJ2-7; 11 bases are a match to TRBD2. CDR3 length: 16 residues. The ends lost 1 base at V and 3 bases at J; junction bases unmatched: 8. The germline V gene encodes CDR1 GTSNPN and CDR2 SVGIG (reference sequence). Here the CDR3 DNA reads TGTGCCTGGAGTGGTACGAGAGGACTAGCGGGCTACGAGCAGTACTTC. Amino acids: CAWSGTRGLAGYEQYF.

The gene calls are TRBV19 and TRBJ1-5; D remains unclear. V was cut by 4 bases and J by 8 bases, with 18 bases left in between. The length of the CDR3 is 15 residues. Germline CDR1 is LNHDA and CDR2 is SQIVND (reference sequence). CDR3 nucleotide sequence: TGTGCCAGTAGTAGTTCAAGGACCCAGATGAAGCCCCAGCATTTT. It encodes CASSSSRTQMKPQHF.

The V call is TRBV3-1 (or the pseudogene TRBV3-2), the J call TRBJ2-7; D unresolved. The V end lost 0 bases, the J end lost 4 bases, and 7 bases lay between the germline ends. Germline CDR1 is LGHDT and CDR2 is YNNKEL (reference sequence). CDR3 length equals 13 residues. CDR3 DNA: TGTGCCAGCAGCCAAGATATTGGTTACGAGCAGTACTTC. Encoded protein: CASSQDIGYEQYF.

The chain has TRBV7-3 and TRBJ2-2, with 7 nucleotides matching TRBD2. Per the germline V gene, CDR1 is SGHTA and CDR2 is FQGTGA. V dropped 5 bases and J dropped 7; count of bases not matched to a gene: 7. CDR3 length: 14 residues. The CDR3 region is CASSPAGEGGELFF. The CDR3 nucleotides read TGTGCCAGCAGCCCCGCGGGGGAGGGCGGGGAGCTGTTTTTT.

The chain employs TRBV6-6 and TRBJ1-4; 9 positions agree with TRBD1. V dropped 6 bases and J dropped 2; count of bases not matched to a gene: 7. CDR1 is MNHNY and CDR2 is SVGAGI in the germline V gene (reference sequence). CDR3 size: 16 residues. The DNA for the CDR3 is TGTGCCAGCAGAGCCGGGACAGGGATCACTAATGAAAAACTGTTTTTT. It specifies CASRAGTGITNEKLFF.

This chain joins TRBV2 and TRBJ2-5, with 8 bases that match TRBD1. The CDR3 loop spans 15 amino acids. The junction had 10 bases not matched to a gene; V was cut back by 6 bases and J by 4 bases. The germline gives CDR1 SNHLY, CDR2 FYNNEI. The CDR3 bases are TGTGCCAGCAGCGACACGGACAGGGCAGGAGAGACCCAGTACTTC. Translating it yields CASSDTDRAGETQYF.

CDR3 protein: CASTDRGPSNQPQHF. The CDR3, as DNA: TGCGCCAGCACGGACAGGGGACCTAGCAATCAGCCCCAGCATTTT. The rearrangement links TRBV10-2 to TRBJ1-5; TRBD1 matches at 9 bases. Germline V gives CDR1 WSHSY, CDR2 SAAADI. The CDR3 contains 15 residues. With 7 bases clipped from V and 0 bases from J, the junction kept 4 bases outside the gene matches.

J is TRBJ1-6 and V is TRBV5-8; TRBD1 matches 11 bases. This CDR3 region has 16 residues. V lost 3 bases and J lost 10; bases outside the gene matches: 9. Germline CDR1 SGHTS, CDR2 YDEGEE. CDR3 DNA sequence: TGTGCCAGCAGCTGGGGTGGGACAGGGGGAATCTCACCCCTCCACTTT. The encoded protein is CASSWGGTGGISPLHF.

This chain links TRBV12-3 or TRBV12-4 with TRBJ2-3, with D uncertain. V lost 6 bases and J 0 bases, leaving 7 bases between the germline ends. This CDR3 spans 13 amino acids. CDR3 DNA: TGTGCCAGCAGCCGATCTAGCACAGATACGCAGTATTTT. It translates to CASSRSSTDTQYF.

The CDR3 bases are TGTGCCACCAGTGAGGCAGCCTCAGATACGCAGTATTTT. Translated, it gives CATSEAASDTQYF. The rearrangement links TRBV24-1 to TRBJ2-3; D is unresolved. Germline loops: CDR1 KGHDR, CDR2 SFDVKD. Trimming shortened V by 4 bases and J by 4 bases, and 8 bases separated the two germline ends. The CDR3 spans 13 residues.

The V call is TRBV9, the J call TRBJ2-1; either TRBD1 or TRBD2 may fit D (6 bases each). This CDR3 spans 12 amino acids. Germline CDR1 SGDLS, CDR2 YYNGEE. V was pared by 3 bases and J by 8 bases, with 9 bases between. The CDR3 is CASSGGADEQFF. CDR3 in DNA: TGTGCCAGCAGCGGGGGGGCGGATGAGCAGTTCTTC. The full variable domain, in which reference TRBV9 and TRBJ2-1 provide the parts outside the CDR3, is DSGVTQTPKHLITATGQRVTLRCSPRSGDLSVYWYQQSLDQGLQFLIQYYNGEERAKGNILERFSAQQFPDLHSELNLSSLELGDSALYFCASSGGADEQFFGPGTRLTVL.

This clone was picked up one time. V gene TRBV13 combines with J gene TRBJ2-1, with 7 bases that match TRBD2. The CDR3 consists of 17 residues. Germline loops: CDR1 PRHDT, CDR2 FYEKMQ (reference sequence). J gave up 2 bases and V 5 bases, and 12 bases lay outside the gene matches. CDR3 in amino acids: CASSLPGEGSAYNEQFF. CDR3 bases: TGTGCCAGCAGCCTACCCGGGGAGGGGAGTGCCTACAATGAGCAGTTCTTC.

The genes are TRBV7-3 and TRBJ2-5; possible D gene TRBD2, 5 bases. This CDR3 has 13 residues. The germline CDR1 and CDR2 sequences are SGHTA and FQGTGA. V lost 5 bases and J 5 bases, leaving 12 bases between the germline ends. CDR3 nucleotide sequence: TGTGCCAGCAGCGAGGAGCGGCTGGAGACCCAGTACTTC. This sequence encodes CASSEERLETQYF. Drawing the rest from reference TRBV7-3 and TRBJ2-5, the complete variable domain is GAGVSQTPSNKVTEKGKYVELRCDPISGHTALYWYRQSLGQGPEFLIYFQGTGAADDSGLPNDRFFAVRPEGSVSTLKIQRTERGDSAVYLCASSEERLETQYFGPGTRLLVL.

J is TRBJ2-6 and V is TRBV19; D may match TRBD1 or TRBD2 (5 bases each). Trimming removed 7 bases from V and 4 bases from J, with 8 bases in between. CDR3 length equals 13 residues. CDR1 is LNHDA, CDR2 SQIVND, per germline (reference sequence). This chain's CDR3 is CASTGAGANVLTF. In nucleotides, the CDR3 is TGTGCCAGTACCGGGGCCGGGGCCAACGTCCTGACTTTC.

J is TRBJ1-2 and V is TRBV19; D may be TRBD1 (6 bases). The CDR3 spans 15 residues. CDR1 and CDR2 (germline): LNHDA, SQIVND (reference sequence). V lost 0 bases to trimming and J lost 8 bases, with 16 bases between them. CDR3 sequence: CASSIEGTGSGGYTF. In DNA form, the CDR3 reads TGTGCCAGTAGTATAGAGGGAACAGGGTCAGGCGGCTACACCTTC.

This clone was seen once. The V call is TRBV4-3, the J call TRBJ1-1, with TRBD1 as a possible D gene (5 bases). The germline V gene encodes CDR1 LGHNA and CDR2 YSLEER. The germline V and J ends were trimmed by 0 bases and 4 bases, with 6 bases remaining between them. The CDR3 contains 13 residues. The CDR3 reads CASSQDGGTEAFF. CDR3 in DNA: TGCGCCAGCAGCCAAGACGGGGGCACTGAAGCTTTCTTT.

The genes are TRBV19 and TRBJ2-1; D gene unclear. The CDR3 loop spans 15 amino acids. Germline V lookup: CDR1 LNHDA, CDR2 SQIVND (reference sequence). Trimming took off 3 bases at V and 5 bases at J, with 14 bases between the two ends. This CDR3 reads CASSIPGAQHNEQFF. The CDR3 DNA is TGTGCCAGTAGTATCCCAGGCGCACAGCACAATGAGCAGTTCTTC.

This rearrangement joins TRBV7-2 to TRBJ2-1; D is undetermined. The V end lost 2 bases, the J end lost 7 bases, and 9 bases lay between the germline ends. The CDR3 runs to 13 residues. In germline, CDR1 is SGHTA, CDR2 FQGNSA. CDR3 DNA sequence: TGTGCCAGCAGCTTAAACGATTTGAATGAGCAGTTCTTC. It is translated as CASSLNDLNEQFF.

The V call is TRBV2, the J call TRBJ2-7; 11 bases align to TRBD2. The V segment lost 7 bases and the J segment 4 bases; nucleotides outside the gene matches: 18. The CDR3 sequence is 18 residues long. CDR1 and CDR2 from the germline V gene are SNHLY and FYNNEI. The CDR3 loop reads CASTRTGRGTSGLYEQYF. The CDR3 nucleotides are TGTGCCAGCACCAGGACAGGGAGAGGGACTAGCGGATTATACGAGCAGTACTTC.

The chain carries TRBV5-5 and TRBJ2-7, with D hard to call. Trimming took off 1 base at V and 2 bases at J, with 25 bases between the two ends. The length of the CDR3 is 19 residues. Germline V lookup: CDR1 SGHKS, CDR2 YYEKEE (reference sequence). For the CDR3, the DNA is TGTGCCAGCAGCTTGATCTCGCGCGCGGCGGCAGGTCAAACCTACGAGCAGTACTTC. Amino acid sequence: CASSLISRAAAGQTYEQYF.

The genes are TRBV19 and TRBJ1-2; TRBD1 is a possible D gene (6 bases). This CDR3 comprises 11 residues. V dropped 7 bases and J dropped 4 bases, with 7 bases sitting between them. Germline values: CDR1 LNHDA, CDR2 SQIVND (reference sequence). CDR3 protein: CASTGVYGYTF. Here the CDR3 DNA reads TGTGCCAGTACAGGGGTCTATGGCTACACCTTC.